This TCR beta chain emerged from a study of cytomegalovirus exposure and HLA in healthy donors (TCRdb year 2017). For the wider study: An earlier analysis of 587 of the donors reported about 280 Gb of sequence data and 95 million to 120 million unique TCR beta sequences obtained from around 180 million T cells. In the later analysis, no new phenotypic data were used to find candidate immune exposures; instead, reliance was placed on TCR beta sequences and their occurrence across donors. HLA typing included class I and class II loci at four-digit resolution. Four to six DR-DQ haplotypes were handled as single units for association and clustering, since linkage in the cohort was strong. Among 300 to 450 genotyped donors of the cohort, an average of around 240,000 unique TCR beta nucleotide sequences were sequenced per donor, roughly a sixth of them non-productive. The number of donors typed differed by locus, with roughly 620-630 for A, B, C, DRB1 and DQB1, around 520 for DQA1, 600 to 610 for DPA1, and under 490 for DPB1. To study patterns of TCR occurrence, a later analysis re-analyzed previously published TCR beta repertoires from several hundred donors and added high-resolution HLA genotyping. A separate validation cohort of roughly 130 different subjects was used in addition to the roughly 700-subject first cohort. Of the roughly 430 genotyped donors, around 81% fell in the genetic ancestry cluster associated with self-reported Caucasian donors. The study combined high-throughput TCR immunosequencing, statistical association of individual TCRs with disease status, and machine learning to predict cytomegalovirus infection status. An earlier analysis of 587 of the donors used high-throughput TCR beta sequencing to judge whether each TCR beta V gene segment behaved as functional or pseudogenic. An early release covering about 600 HLA-typed donors comprised 300 to 350 gigabases of sequencing data and tens of millions of unique TCR sequences. All discovery cohort repertoires had been generated using a single sequencing platform. Using immunosequencing, the study profiled T cell repertoires from around 680 subjects and related those repertoires to cytomegalovirus serostatus. A later genetic analysis used genome-wide SNP genotypes for about 65% of the 666 donors, treating that subset as a discovery cohort. Alongside the repertoire data, information on donor age, sex, ethnicity and CMV serostatus was compiled. The aim of the study was to test whether cataloging public T cell receptors could identify signatures of past pathogen exposure.

Library method: the immunoSEQ multiplex PCR assay. For the multiplex PCR, a mixture combining 60 forward primers for TCR Vbeta segments and 13 reverse primers for TCR Jbeta segments was used. The CDR3 region of rearranged TCR beta genes was amplified from genomic DNA with a multiplex PCR assay. The Illumina HiSeq System was used to sequence the amplified TCR beta libraries as 87-base-pair reads. The paper's data handling went like this. A later analysis counted about 76 million unique TCR beta chains across the 666 repertoires, and some 11 million of these chains were shared by at least two donors. A nearest-neighbor algorithm error-corrected the raw reads and collapsed the reads into unique sequences, merging closely related sequences to remove PCR and sequencing errors. V, D and J gene segments were assigned by aligning CDR3 sequences to IMGT reference sequences. For a sequence to be retained, at least a six-nucleotide match to both a V gene segment and a J gene segment was required. Rearrangements were called productive when the CDR3 lacked stop codons and stayed in frame with V and J; all others were non-productive. CDR3 was defined according to IMGT convention as the region running from the second conserved V-encoded cysteine to the conserved J-encoded phenylalanine. The earlier analysis of a few hundred of the donors excluded sequences that lacked an unambiguous match to a single V gene segment. An earlier analysis of fewer than 750 of the donors classified V segments as functional when productive rearrangements were above 56.7% and as segregating when the standard deviation between donors was above 5%. A statistical classification framework was developed to diagnose cytomegalovirus status using the catalog of TCR beta chain sequences. V and J gene assignment, in a later analysis, came from comparing TCR nucleotide sequences with IMGT/GENE-DB human TR gene sequences. In a later analysis, CDR3 sequences and most-parsimonious VDJ recombination scenarios were assigned using the TCRdist pipeline. In a later analysis, every TCR beta chain was defined by the combination of its CDR3 amino acid sequence and its V-gene family, and reads without a unique V-gene family were dropped. A later analysis removed 500 to 650 highly shared, low-generation-probability nucleotide sequences to deal with suspected cross-contamination and a sequencing artifact. In a later analysis, a clonal expansion index for each public chain was calculated from normalized within-repertoire ranks of inferred template counts. In a later analysis, generation probabilities were computed using a VDJ recombination model fitted to out-of-frame rearrangements, and the results were checked against IGoR. In a later analysis, hypergeometric tests were used to score TCR-TCR, TCR-HLA and TCR-CMV co-occurrence, with a repertoire-size bias correction applied to TCR pairs. To estimate false discovery rates, a later analysis permuted the HLA or CMV assignments 20 times. In a later analysis, co-occurring TCRs were grouped with DBSCAN, and TCRdist sequence similarity was added when clustering was performed within HLA-allele-positive subsets. Co-occurrence clustering excluded repertoires with fewer than 30,000 or more than 120,000 public chains, plus five with anomalous nucleotide sharing. Not all clones reach the TCRdb copy of this immuneACCESS table, which keeps in-frame sequences only. Checked studies attribute under half of the gap to unresolved V genes and leave the rest unexplained. D and trimming come from the DNA, and the V and J calls and clone size come from that table. The table for this sample lists about 130,000 clones; approximately 82% of them were counted only once. The ten largest account for 2.7% of the sample.

Study-wide findings and limitations: In a later analysis, several top co-occurrence clusters were reported to appear linked to parvovirus B19, influenza, CMV and Epstein-Barr virus. A later genetic analysis reported fewer N-insertions in productive TCRs among donors in an Asian-associated ancestry cluster than the 666-donor mean. V-gene and J-gene trimming of TCR beta chains was associated with a missense DCLRE1C variant in a later genetic analysis, and the association was replicated in an independent cohort. Cytomegalovirus status was reported to be diagnosed by the classifier with high specificity and sensitivity in both the original and validation cohorts. Compared with equally common non-associated chains, HLA-associated TCR beta chains in a later analysis were more clonally expanded and had lower generation probabilities. A later analysis found that most CMV-associated TCR beta chains appeared HLA-restricted, with HLA associations seemingly driven largely by CMV exposure. In vitro tests confirmed that a few of the cytomegalovirus-associated TCR beta chains recognize cytomegalovirus antigens. For the cohort, immune exposure information was limited to CMV serostatus. While some public TCRs were present in many individuals, most TCR sequences turned up only very rarely across donors. The study gave a list of 150 to 200 TCR beta chains associated with cytomegalovirus. In an earlier analysis of some 550 of the donors, most TCR beta V segments were observed in productive rearrangements about 90% or about 30% of the time, broadly matching IMGT annotations. Correlated functional status among segregating V segments might reflect linkage disequilibrium, but an unknown experimental factor could not be ruled out. The authors suggested that the approach could potentially be extended to other disease states and immunological phenotypes. A further reported finding was that TCR beta sequences accurately predicted the HLA-A and HLA-B alleles for most subjects in the first cohort. Sequencing depth was assumed to be roughly uniform across donors in the presence/absence analyses, though that assumption may not hold. Only TCR beta chains were sequenced in this cohort, and the absence of alpha or paired-chain data limited detectable features. HLA typing was unavailable for some donors at each locus, so association tests used only the typed subset. The earlier analysis of approximately 540 of the donors excluded approximately 15 rarely observed V segments, including chromosome 9 orphons, because counts were too low. A later analysis associated around 16,000 TCR beta sequences with specific HLA alleles at a false discovery rate of 0.05. When HLA alleles, especially DR and DQ, strongly co-occurred, TCR associations were difficult to assign to individual alleles. A later analysis found that TCR association rates varied across HLA loci, with DRB1 alleles showing the most associated TCRs and HLA-C alleles the fewest. The sequencing pipeline was judged likely to have produced a cluster of highly shared sequence variants as a technical artifact.

As regards this clone: No antigen is known for it. No clone much larger than this one lies a single base away; base qualities are absent.

In total, roughly 670 healthy bone marrow donors made up the cohort. Cohort members were all nominally healthy when sampled, although unrecorded immune exposures were likely present. The donor tested CMV seronegative and was one of the 352 seronegative cohort members. Each donor provided a peripheral blood sample, and peripheral blood mononuclear cells were used for TCR beta sequencing. Genomic DNA was extracted from the blood cell samples with the Qiagen DNeasy Blood Extraction Kit. The sequence was collected from a man over 45 in good health and CMV-seronegative. The specimen sequenced was PBMCs.

The nucleotide sequence reads as follows: TGTGCCAGCAGCTCCGACGGAGCCCTCCTGTATGGCTACACCTTC. This translates into CASSSDGALLYGYTF. The rearranged segments are TRBV5-4 and TRBJ1-2, with the D gene not clear enough to name. V loses 3 bases, J loses 5 bases, and the germline ends lie 17 bases apart. The germline V gene (reference sequence) yields SGHNT for CDR1 and YYREEE for CDR2. The CDR3 starts with the cysteine, ends with the phenylalanine, and has 15 residues. Just CDR3 DNA is preserved here, 45 bases in frame from base 1.